The source of this T cell receptor (beta chain) is a study of blood T cells in healthy people across ages. CDR1 is SGHVS, CDR2 FQNEAQ, per germline. The V gene end was trimmed by 5 bases and the J gene end by 5 bases; junction bases not matched to a gene: 5. CDR3 length: 15 amino acids. It was with a sample-barcoded 5' primer and a J-beta primer mix that a second PCR of roughly 6 to 11 cycles was run. TCRdb re-called the 5' RACE reads through MiXCR, storing one row per CDR3 protein. The sample has some 690,000 distinct CDR3 sequences; about 20% are singletons. V is TRBV7-8 and J is TRBJ2-1; 11 nucleotides match TRBD2. The sequence derives from a man aged 70-80 years in good health. The sequenced sample consisted of blood. The CDR3 DNA follows: TGTGCCAGCAGCACCTCTAGCGGGAGGAACAATGAGCAGTTCTTC. Its protein is CASSTSSGRNNEQFF.